The rows below give T cell receptor beta chains drawn from one sample of a study of T cell repertoires in cytomegalovirus infection. Antigen specificity for these receptors is unknown. TCRdb recomputed calls from the reads with MiXCR, one row per CDR3 protein. The sample consists of hundreds of thousands of distinct CDR3 sequences, roughly 30% of them appearing once. The specimen was cultured CD8+ T cells from PBMCs, collected from culture after CMV antigen stimulation. All receptors come from a human donor in good health (CMV status not recorded). Some clones in this sample may be carry-over from other donors' samples. CDR3s include the opening cysteine and the closing phenylalanine or tryptophan. A D gene is named only where the DNA matches it firmly. Some rows have no size entry. The others give once, few or many, or a class for an expanded clone.

TRBV6-6,TRBD2,TRBJ2-3,.,CASSYTSLAGTDTQYF,TGTGCCAGCAGTTACACTAGTCTAGCGGGCACAGATACGCAGTATTTT
TRBV6-1,.,TRBJ2-7,.,CAILFSYEQYF,TGTGCCATCCTCTTTTCCTACGAGCAGTACTTC
TRBV28,.,TRBJ2-2,.,CASSLQGKGAGELFF,TGTGCCAGCAGTCTCCAGGGAAAAGGGGCCGGGGAGCTGTTTTTT
TRBV27,TRBD1,TRBJ1-1,many,CASSFGTGGTEAFF,TGTGCCAGCAGTTTCGGGACAGGTGGAACTGAAGCTTTCTTT
TRBV5-5,.,TRBJ2-1,few,CASKTGGGINEQFF,TGTGCCAGCAAAACAGGTGGGGGAATTAATGAGCAGTTCTTC
TRBV20-1,TRBD1,TRBJ2-7,.,CSAVIAGGVLRGEQYF,TGCAGTGCTGTCATAGCAGGGGGCGTTCTTCGGGGAGAGCAGTACTTC
TRBV4-3,TRBD2,TRBJ2-5,.,CASSQDELAEQKETQYF,TGCGCCAGCAGCCAAGATGAACTAGCGGAGCAAAAAGAGACCCAGTACTTC
TRBV10-3,TRBD1,TRBJ1-6,few,CAISVTGTDNSPLHF,TGTGCCATCAGTGTTACCGGGACAGATAATTCACCCCTCCACTTT
TRBV6-5,.,TRBJ2-1,few,CASSPRIVGGEQFF,TGTGCCAGCAGCCCCCGCATAGTCGGGGGTGAGCAGTTCTTC
TRBV12-3/TRBV12-4,TRBD2,TRBJ2-1,few,CASSFFGTRDSYNEQFF,TGTGCCAGCAGTTTTTTCGGGACTAGGGATTCCTACAATGAGCAGTTCTTC
TRBV7-8,.,TRBJ2-3,many,CASSLEAGQLTPDTQYF,TGTGCCAGCAGCTTAGAGGCGGGACAACTAACCCCGGATACGCAGTATTTT
TRBV11-3,TRBD1,TRBJ1-1,.,CASSEGTGTEAFF,TGTGCCAGCAGCGAAGGGACAGGCACTGAAGCTTTCTTT
TRBV7-9,.,TRBJ2-1,.,CASSLFVANEQFF,TGTGCCAGCAGCTTATTCGTAGCGAATGAGCAGTTCTTC
TRBV4-3,.,TRBJ2-1,.,CASSQEPGTFYNEQFF,TGCGCCAGCAGCCAAGAGCCGGGAACCTTCTACAATGAGCAGTTCTTC
TRBV12-3/TRBV12-4,.,TRBJ1-4,few,CASSFYPLSWGGDEKLFF,TGTGCCAGCAGTTTTTATCCCCTCTCCTGGGGGGGGGATGAAAAACTGTTTTTT
TRBV6-2/TRBV6-3,.,TRBJ2-1,.,CASSYPGLYNEQFF,TGTGCCAGCAGTTACCCGGGACTTTATAATGAGCAGTTCTTC
TRBV6-2/TRBV6-3,TRBD2,TRBJ2-3,.,CATGLAGVLDTQYF,TGTGCCACCGGACTAGCGGGGGTATTAGATACGCAGTATTTT
TRBV7-9,.,TRBJ2-2,.,CASSVQGRGNTGELFF,TGTGCCAGCAGCGTACAGGGGCGGGGGAACACCGGGGAGCTGTTTTTT
TRBV12-3/TRBV12-4,.,TRBJ1-3,.,CASSFIVMDPGNTIYF,TGTGCCAGCAGTTTCATCGTGATGGACCCTGGAAACACCATATATTTT
TRBV3-1,.,TRBJ1-1,.,CASSQGTPGNTEAFF,TGTGCCAGCAGCCAAGGTACCCCGGGGAACACTGAAGCTTTCTTT
TRBV7-9,TRBD1,TRBJ2-7,.,CASSGETGREQYF,TGTGCCAGCAGCGGGGAGACAGGGAGAGAGCAGTACTTC
TRBV7-9,.,TRBJ1-2,few,CASSLGDGGFEGYTF,TGTGCCAGCAGCTTAGGGGACGGGGGCTTCGAGGGCTACACCTTC
TRBV7-2,.,TRBJ2-5,few,CASSLRGAVETQYF,TGTGCCAGCAGCCTACGGGGGGCCGTGGAGACCCAGTACTTC
TRBV10-3,TRBD2,TRBJ2-5,.,CAISRGAGQQETQYF,TGTGCCATCAGTCGGGGAGCGGGGCAGCAAGAGACCCAGTACTTC
TRBV18,TRBD1,TRBJ2-7,.,CASSPPDRDYEQYF,TGTGCCAGCTCACCCCCTGACAGGGACTACGAGCAGTACTTC
TRBV15,TRBD1,TRBJ1-4,once,CATSRGTEFATNEKLFF,TGTGCCACCAGCAGGGGGACAGAATTTGCAACTAATGAAAAACTGTTTTTT
TRBV4-2,.,TRBJ1-2,many,CASSHDGTGHSIYGYTF,TGTGCCAGCAGCCATGACGGGACGGGACATTCGATCTATGGCTACACCTTC
TRBV5-4,.,TRBJ2-7,few,CASSGRGNEQYF,TGTGCCAGCAGCGGTCGGGGGAACGAGCAGTACTTC
TRBV12-3/TRBV12-4,.,TRBJ2-1,.,CASTPVGGSYNEQFF,TGTGCCAGCACCCCTGTCGGGGGCTCCTACAATGAGCAGTTCTTC
TRBV6-5,TRBD1,TRBJ2-3,.,CASSYSGQGGDTDTQYF,TGTGCCAGCAGTTACTCGGGACAGGGGGGGGACACAGATACGCAGTATTTT